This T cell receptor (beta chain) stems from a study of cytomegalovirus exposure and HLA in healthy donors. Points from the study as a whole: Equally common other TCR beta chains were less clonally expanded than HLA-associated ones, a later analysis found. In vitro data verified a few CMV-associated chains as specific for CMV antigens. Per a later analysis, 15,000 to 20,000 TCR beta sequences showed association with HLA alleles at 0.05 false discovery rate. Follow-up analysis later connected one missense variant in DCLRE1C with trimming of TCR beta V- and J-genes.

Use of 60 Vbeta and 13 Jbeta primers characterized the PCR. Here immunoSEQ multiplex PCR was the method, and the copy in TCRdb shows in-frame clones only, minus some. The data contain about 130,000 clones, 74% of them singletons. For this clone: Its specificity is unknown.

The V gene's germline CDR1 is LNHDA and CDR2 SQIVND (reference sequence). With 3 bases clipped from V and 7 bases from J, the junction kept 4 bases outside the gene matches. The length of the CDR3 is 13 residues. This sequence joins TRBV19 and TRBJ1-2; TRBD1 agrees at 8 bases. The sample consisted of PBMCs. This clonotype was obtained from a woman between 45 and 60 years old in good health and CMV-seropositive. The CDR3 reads CASSMSDRVGYTF. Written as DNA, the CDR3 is TGTGCCAGTAGTATGTCGGACAGGGTTGGCTACACCTTC.